Listed below are T cell receptor beta chains from one sample, sequenced in a study of T-cell reconstitution after alpha-beta-depleted transplantation in children. A single record per CDR3 protein comes from TCRdb applying MiXCR to the PCR reads. This sample yields roughly 670,000 distinct CDR3 sequences, of which less than 15% are seen a single time; about 0.79% belongs to the top ten. This sample comprised PBMCs, obtained before TCRalphabeta/CD19-depleted stem cell transplant. The receptors originated from a girl between 2 and 10 years old with congenital amegakaryocytic thrombocytopenia, due to receive a stem cell transplant. Both conserved end residues are part of each CDR3. D genes are given only for firm matches. Size tells how often a clone was seen (once, few, many) or the class of an expanded clone, and some rows leave it out.

abundance: -; v_gene: TRBV28; d_gene: -; j_gene: TRBJ2-1; CDR3nt: TGTGCCAGCAGTTTTCAGAGCCCGAATGAGCAGTTCTTC; CDR3aa: CASSFQSPNEQFF
abundance: many; v_gene: TRBV7-9; d_gene: -; j_gene: TRBJ2-7; CDR3nt: TGTGCCAGTGTTCCGCGAGGGCGCTACGAGCAGTACTTC; CDR3aa: CASVPRGRYEQYF
abundance: few; v_gene: TRBV7-3; d_gene: -; j_gene: TRBJ1-1; CDR3nt: TGTGCCAGCAGCCGGGGGGCGTGGAACACTGAAGCTTTCTTT; CDR3aa: CASSRGAWNTEAFF
abundance: few; v_gene: TRBV20-1; d_gene: TRBD2; j_gene: TRBJ2-7; CDR3nt: TGCAGTGCTAGCGCCGGGACTAGCGACTCCTACGAGCAGTACTTC; CDR3aa: CSASAGTSDSYEQYF
abundance: many; v_gene: TRBV5-1; d_gene: -; j_gene: TRBJ2-6; CDR3nt: TGCGCCAGCAGCTTGCAGGTGGGAGGGGCCAACGTCCTGACTTTC; CDR3aa: CASSLQVGGANVLTF
abundance: many; v_gene: TRBV5-1; d_gene: TRBD1; j_gene: TRBJ1-6; CDR3nt: TGTGCCAGCAGTTTAGACAGGGGCAATTCACCCCTCCACTTT; CDR3aa: CASSLDRGNSPLHF
abundance: many; v_gene: TRBV5-1; d_gene: TRBD2; j_gene: TRBJ2-1; CDR3nt: TGCGCCAGCAGCATGACTAGCGGGAGCTTCAATGAGCAGTTCTTC; CDR3aa: CASSMTSGSFNEQFF
abundance: -; v_gene: TRBV6-2/TRBV6-3; d_gene: TRBD2; j_gene: TRBJ2-7; CDR3nt: TGTGCCAGCAGCCGCCCCCGACTAGCGGGAGACTACGAGCAGTACTTC; CDR3aa: CASSRPRLAGDYEQYF
abundance: -; v_gene: TRBV11-2; d_gene: -; j_gene: TRBJ2-3; CDR3nt: TGTGCCAGCAGACCGGGGGTAATGGGAGATGTTCCAGATACGCAGTATTTT; CDR3aa: CASRPGVMGDVPDTQYF
abundance: -; v_gene: TRBV4-1; d_gene: -; j_gene: TRBJ2-2; CDR3nt: TGCGCCAGCAGCCCCGAAGGGGGGAACACCGGGGAGCTGTTTTTT; CDR3aa: CASSPEGGNTGELFF
abundance: few; v_gene: TRBV20-1; d_gene: TRBD1; j_gene: TRBJ2-7; CDR3nt: TGCAGTGCTAGAGATTTCTCATCTTGGACAGGCTCCTACGAGCAGTACTTC; CDR3aa: CSARDFSSWTGSYEQYF
abundance: -; v_gene: TRBV10-3; d_gene: -; j_gene: TRBJ1-5; CDR3nt: TGTGCCATCAGTGAGTCTGAGACAGGAGGGCAGCCCCAGCATTTT; CDR3aa: CAISESETGGQPQHF
abundance: many; v_gene: TRBV20-1; d_gene: -; j_gene: TRBJ2-7; CDR3nt: TGCAGTGCTAGAACGGTCCCTACCATCGAGCAGTACTTC; CDR3aa: CSARTVPTIEQYF
abundance: few; v_gene: TRBV10-3; d_gene: TRBD2; j_gene: TRBJ2-5; CDR3nt: TGTGCCATCAGTGAGGGACTAGCTGAAGAGACCCAGTACTTC; CDR3aa: CAISEGLAEETQYF
abundance: -; v_gene: TRBV20-1; d_gene: -; j_gene: TRBJ2-5; CDR3nt: TGCTGTGCTAGAGATAGTGTGCCAGCTTCAGTGCAAGAGACCCAGTACTTC; CDR3aa: CCARDSVPASVQETQYF
abundance: once; v_gene: TRBV29-1; d_gene: TRBD2; j_gene: TRBJ2-3; CDR3nt: TGCAGCGTTGAAGATTCTGGACTAGCGACAGATACGCAGTATTTT; CDR3aa: CSVEDSGLATDTQYF
abundance: -; v_gene: TRBV30; d_gene: -; j_gene: TRBJ2-6; CDR3nt: TGTGCCTGGAGTGACATCTCTGGGGCCAACGTCCTGACTTTC; CDR3aa: CAWSDISGANVLTF
abundance: many; v_gene: TRBV27; d_gene: TRBD2; j_gene: TRBJ2-1; CDR3nt: TGTGCCAGCAGTTCCCAACTTTGGACTAGCGGGAGAGCCTACAATGAGCAGTTCTTC; CDR3aa: CASSSQLWTSGRAYNEQFF
abundance: few; v_gene: TRBV11-2; d_gene: -; j_gene: TRBJ2-7; CDR3nt: TGTGCCAGCAGCTTAGGCCAGCGAAACGAGCAGTACTTC; CDR3aa: CASSLGQRNEQYF
abundance: -; v_gene: TRBV25-1; d_gene: -; j_gene: TRBJ1-5; CDR3nt: TGTGCCAGCAGTAAGATCCGTGGAGACAGTAATCAGCCCCAGCATTTT; CDR3aa: CASSKIRGDSNQPQHF
abundance: -; v_gene: TRBV5-1; d_gene: -; j_gene: TRBJ2-7; CDR3nt: TGCGCCAGCGCATGGGACTCTGGCTACGAGCAGTACTTC; CDR3aa: CASAWDSGYEQYF
abundance: -; v_gene: TRBV14; d_gene: -; j_gene: TRBJ1-2; CDR3nt: TGTGCCAGCAGCGTTAGTGGTGACTATGGCTACACCTTC; CDR3aa: CASSVSGDYGYTF